The next 10 T cell receptor beta chains were all read from a single sample in a study of Tregs in tolerant kidney transplant recipients. Measured with immunoSEQ multiplex PCR; TCRdb has only the in-frame clones, and not every one. The data contain 90,000 to 150,000 clones, roughly nine tenths of them singletons. The specimen sequenced was CD4+ T cells from blood. The source is a human donor in good health.

V and J are TRBV6-1 and TRBJ1-1, with TRBD1 identical over 9 bases. This CDR3 has 14 amino acids. Germline-derived CDR1 and CDR2 are MNHNS and SASEGT. V lost 5 bases, J lost 1 base, and 2 bases stayed unmatched. Written as DNA, the CDR3 is TGTGCCAGCAGTTTGGACAGGGGGAACACTGAAGCTTTCTTT. It translates to CASSLDRGNTEAFF.

V usage is TRBV9 and J usage is TRBJ1-2, with 7 bases that match TRBD1. Germline CDR1 SGDLS, CDR2 YYNGEE. After removal of 4 bases from V and 4 bases from J, the junction contained 10 bases not matched to a gene. CDR3 length: 15 residues. CDR3 sequence (DNA): TGTGCCAGCAGCCCCGGGACAGCAATCGTCTATGGCTACACCTTC. It is translated as CASSPGTAIVYGYTF.

This chain joins TRBV6-5 and TRBJ1-2; D remains ambiguous. In germline, CDR1 is MNHEY, CDR2 SVGAGI. The CDR3 runs to 13 residues. The V end was cut by 7 bases, the J end by 0 bases, with 9 bases between. CDR3 loop: CASIASANYGYTF. The CDR3 bases are TGTGCCAGCATCGCATCAGCTAACTATGGCTACACCTTC.

The V call is TRBV6-1, the J call TRBJ1-5; D possibly corresponds to TRBD1 (6 bases). Germline CDR1 MNHNS, CDR2 SASEGT. Trimming left V 1 base short and J 10 bases short, with 20 bases between. This CDR3 comprises 16 residues. The CDR3 DNA sequence: TGTGCCAGCAGTGAAGACCGTAGACAGGCCCTTCGACCCCAGCATTTT. This gives the protein CASSEDRRQALRPQHF.

The chain links TRBV10-3 to TRBJ2-7, with TRBD1 identical over 9 bases. From germline, CDR1 is ENHRY and CDR2 SYGVKD. This CDR3 has 15 amino acids. V shed 2 bases and J 3 bases; nucleotides not matched to a gene: 5. The CDR3 bases are TGTGCCATCAGTGAGGACAGGGGGATTGTCTACGAGCAGTACTTC. It codes for CAISEDRGIVYEQYF.

V gene TRBV15 combines with J gene TRBJ2-1; D remains unclear. With 0 bases removed from V and 3 bases from J, the gap between germline ends came to 12 bases. The germline CDR1 and CDR2 sequences are LNHNV and YYDKDF (reference sequence). The CDR3 consists of 16 residues. The CDR3 DNA reads TGTGCCACCAGCAGAGATCCGTCCATGGACTACAATGAGCAGTTCTTC. Amino acids: CATSRDPSMDYNEQFF.

CDR3 loop: CASRWGRGPIAGELFF. The DNA for the CDR3 is TGCGCCAGCAGGTGGGGCAGGGGGCCAATAGCCGGGGAGCTGTTTTTT. The chain couples TRBV10-2 to TRBJ2-2; 8 bases match TRBD1. V shed 6 bases and J 6 bases; nucleotides not matched to a gene: 12. The CDR3 sequence is 16 residues long. From germline, CDR1 is WSHSY and CDR2 SAAADI.

This clone was seen just once. The V and J genes are TRBV30 and TRBJ1-5, with 8 bases lining up with TRBD1. The CDR3 is 13 residues long. CDR1 is GTSNPN, CDR2 SVGIG, per germline (reference sequence). V lost 3 bases to trimming and J lost 9 bases; unmatched junction nucleotides: 7. This CDR3 reads CAWSDRGTRPQHF. In DNA form, the CDR3 reads TGTGCCTGGAGCGACAGGGGAACTCGGCCCCAGCATTTT.

The chain recombines TRBV5-4 with TRBJ2-5; 13 positions match TRBD2. CDR1 SGHNT and CDR2 YYREEE come from the germline V gene (reference sequence). The CDR3 totals 16 residues. The ends lost 2 bases at V and 2 bases at J; junction bases unmatched: 3. For the CDR3, the DNA is TGTGCCAGCAGCTTTACTAGCGGGAGGGCACAAGAGACCCAGTACTTC. It specifies CASSFTSGRAQETQYF. The whole variable domain, filled in from reference TRBV5-4 and TRBJ2-5, reads ETGVTQSPTHLIKTRGQQVTLRCSSQSGHNTVSWYQQALGQGPQFIFQYYREEENGRGNFPPRFSGLQFPNYSSELNVNALELDDSALYLCASSFTSGRAQETQYFGPGTRLLVL.

The CDR3 nucleotides read TGTGCCAGCTCACCAGGGCTAGCAGAGACCCAGTACTTC. Translation gives CASSPGLAETQYF. The chain links TRBV18 to TRBJ2-5, with TRBD2 as a possible D gene (5 bases). There are 13 residues in the CDR3. V shed 2 bases and J shed 4 bases, with 8 bases lying between them. Germline lookup yields CDR1 KGHSH and CDR2 LQKENI.